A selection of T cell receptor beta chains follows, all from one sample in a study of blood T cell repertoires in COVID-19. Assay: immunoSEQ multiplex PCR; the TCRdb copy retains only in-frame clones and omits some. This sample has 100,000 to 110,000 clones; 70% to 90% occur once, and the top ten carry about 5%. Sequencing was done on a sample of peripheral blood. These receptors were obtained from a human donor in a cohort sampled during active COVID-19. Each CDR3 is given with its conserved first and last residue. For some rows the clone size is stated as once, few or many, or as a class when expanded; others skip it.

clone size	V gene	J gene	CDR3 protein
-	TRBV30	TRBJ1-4	CAWTSSRTDHGGNEKLFF
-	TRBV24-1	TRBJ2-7	CATSHGSYEQYF
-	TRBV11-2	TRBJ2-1	CASSLGRGTSYNEQFF
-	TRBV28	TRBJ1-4	CASGRSGETNEKLFF
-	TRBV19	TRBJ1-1	CASSPGTGGTEAFF
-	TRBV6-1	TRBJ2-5	CASSELRRLAGGETQYF
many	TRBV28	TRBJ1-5	CASSPDRANQPQHF
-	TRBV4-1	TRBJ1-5	CASSAGWTGTEPQHF
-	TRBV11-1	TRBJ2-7	CASSAQGKPYEQYF
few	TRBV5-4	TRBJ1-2	CASSRTGNGYTF
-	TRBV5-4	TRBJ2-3	CASSLRTVTDTQYF
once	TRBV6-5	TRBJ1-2	CASSFDRVPYGYTF
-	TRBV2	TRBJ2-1	CASSALLAGSYNEQFF
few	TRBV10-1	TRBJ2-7	CASTHREYSASYEQYF
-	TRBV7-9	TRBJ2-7	CASSPFLAEHYEQYF
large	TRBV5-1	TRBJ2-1	CASSLALAGDHEQFF
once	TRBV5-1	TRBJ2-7	CASSLPRLGHPDEQYF
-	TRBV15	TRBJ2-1	CATSRDGREMDEQFF
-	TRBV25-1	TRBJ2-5	CASSEIGGGSVQETQYF
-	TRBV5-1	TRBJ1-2	CASSLDRGYGYTF
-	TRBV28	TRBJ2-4	CASSPQGLVIQYF
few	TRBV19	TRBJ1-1	CASSATANTEAFF
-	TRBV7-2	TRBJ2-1	CASSRELTSYNEQFF
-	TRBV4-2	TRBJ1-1	CASSQGRGGPNTEAFF
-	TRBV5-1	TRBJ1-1	CASSPPGQGMNTEAFF
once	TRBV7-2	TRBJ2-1	CASSQDRFNEQFF
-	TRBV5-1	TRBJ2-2	CASSLDWASGSGTGELFF
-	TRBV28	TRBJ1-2	CASSFVARGLEGYTF
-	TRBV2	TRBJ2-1	CASSDWDRAVNEQFF
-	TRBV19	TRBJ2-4	CASSIAGEPFPTLAKNIQYF
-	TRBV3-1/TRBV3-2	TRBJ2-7	CASSQVPGRGSEQYF
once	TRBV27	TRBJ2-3	CATHRLATDTQYF
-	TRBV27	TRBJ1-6	CASSSSRQGNSPLHF
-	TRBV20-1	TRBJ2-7	CSPKQGSEQYF
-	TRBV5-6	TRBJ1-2	CASSLWDRDFYGYTF